This TCR beta chain was identified during a study of blood T cells in healthy people across ages. Note on this clonotype: What it binds is not known.

V was shortened by 3 bases and J by 4 bases, with 8 bases between the two germline ends. Germline CDR1 SGHNT, CDR2 YYREEE (reference sequence). The CDR3 has 13 residues. Findings of the study overall: When set beside aged donors, long-lived donors presented more naive CD4+ cells and higher diversity.

The second PCR ran roughly 6 to 12 cycles with a sample-barcoded 5' primer and J-beta primers. TCRdb independently ran MiXCR on the 5' RACE reads; one entry per CDR3 protein. The top ten clones hold approximately 0.71% of a sample with 800,000 to 1,300,000 distinct CDR3 sequences, approximately 25% of them seen once. The sample was also reused in another study, on T cells of mothers and their children. That publication notes: All donors were healthy and Caucasian; they were a few mothers and their six children. Normalized overlap was always slightly, never significantly, higher in related than unrelated mother-child pairs.

The gene calls are TRBV5-4 and TRBJ2-4, with D perhaps TRBD1 (6 bases). The source is a girl aged 2 to 9 in good health. Specimen: blood. The CDR3 nucleotides read TGTGCCAGCAGCTGGGACACAAAAAACATTCAGTACTTC. Its translation: CASSWDTKNIQYF.